Listed below are T cell receptor beta chains from one sample, sequenced in a study of cytomegalovirus exposure and HLA in healthy donors. The method was immunoSEQ multiplex PCR; TCRdb's version includes in-frame clones alone and lacks a portion of them. The sample carries 260,000 or so clones, roughly 88% recorded once. What was sequenced was PBMCs. Receptors originate from a woman aged 30 to 39 in good health and CMV-seronegative. CDR3s include the opening cysteine and the closing phenylalanine or tryptophan. D genes are given only for firm matches. Size is omitted from some rows. Given values are once, few, many or a class for expanded clones.

D,V,size,J,DNA,CDR3
.,TRBV5-1,once,TRBJ2-7,TGCGCCAGCCGCCTTGTTACTTTGAGCTCCTACGAGCAGTACTTC,CASRLVTLSSYEQYF
.,TRBV28,.,TRBJ2-7,TGTGCCAGCAGCAGCCCGACAGCGCTAGTGTCCTACGAGCAGTACTTC,CASSSPTALVSYEQYF
.,TRBV2,.,TRBJ2-7,TGTGCCAGCAGTGGTGGACTATACGAGCAGTACTTC,CASSGGLYEQYF
TRBD2,TRBV11-2,.,TRBJ2-3,TGTGCCAGCAGCTTAAATCCCGGGAGGCCCTACACAGATACGCAGTATTTT,CASSLNPGRPYTDTQYF
.,TRBV5-6,.,TRBJ1-1,TGTGCCAGCAGCGAGGGGAGCACTGAAGCTTTCTTT,CASSEGSTEAFF
.,TRBV5-1,.,TRBJ2-1,TGCGCCAGCAGCGGAGGACAGAGCTCCTACAATGAGCAGTTCTTC,CASSGGQSSYNEQFF
TRBD1,TRBV4-3,.,TRBJ2-3,TGCGCCAGCAGCCAAGGAGGGGGACAGGGAGGAGGTACGCAGTATTTT,CASSQGGGQGGGTQYF
.,TRBV9,.,TRBJ2-7,TGTGCCAGCAGCGAAAGCGCTGGGGGGACCTACGAGCAGTACTTC,CASSESAGGTYEQYF
TRBD2,TRBV9,.,TRBJ2-7,TGTGCCAGCAGCCCATACGCAACTAGCGGGAGTGCCCACGAGCAGTACTTC,CASSPYATSGSAHEQYF
.,TRBV6-6,.,TRBJ2-3,TGTGCCAGCAGTGCGACAGAAGATACGCAGTATTTT,CASSATEDTQYF
TRBD2,TRBV9,.,TRBJ2-1,TGTGCCAGCAGCGCTAGCTTTAAGTCTGGACTAGCGGATTCCTACAATGAGCAGTTCTTC,CASSASFKSGLADSYNEQFF
.,TRBV6-5,.,TRBJ2-7,TGTGCCAGCAGTGCTGGTAGTCTATACGAGCAGTACTTC,CASSAGSLYEQYF
TRBD1,TRBV11-2,.,TRBJ1-4,TGTGCCAGCAGATCGAAGACAGGGCGTAATGAAAAACTGTTTTTT,CASRSKTGRNEKLFF
TRBD2,TRBV2,.,TRBJ2-6,TGTGCCAGCAGCGCGACGGTACTAGCGGGAACTGGGGCCAACGTCCTGACTTTC,CASSATVLAGTGANVLTF
TRBD1,TRBV6-5,once,TRBJ1-1,TGTGCCAGCAGTTACGACAGGGCGAACACTGAAGCTTTCTTT,CASSYDRANTEAFF
TRBD1,TRBV6-5,.,TRBJ1-2,TGTGCCAGCAGTGACAGGGGGCCATCAGGCTACACCTTC,CASSDRGPSGYTF
.,TRBV27,.,TRBJ2-2,TGTGCCAGCAGTTTATCGGGTGGCCGGGAGCTGTTTTTT,CASSLSGGRELFF
TRBD1,TRBV15,once,TRBJ2-2,TGTGCCACCAGCAGAGAAATGTCAGGGGGAAACACCGGGGAGCTGTTTTTT,CATSREMSGGNTGELFF
.,TRBV28,.,TRBJ2-7,TGTGCCAGCAGTTCCCTCCCCCCTAGCGCTTACTCCTACGAGCAGTACTTC,CASSSLPPSAYSYEQYF
TRBD1,TRBV5-1,.,TRBJ1-5,TGCGCCAGCAGCCCGTTAGTGACAGGGGGCTACAATCAGCCCCAGCATTTT,CASSPLVTGGYNQPQHF
.,TRBV25-1,.,TRBJ2-1,TGTGCCAGCAGCGTCGTGTATGAGCAGTTCTTC,CASSVVYEQFF
TRBD2,TRBV18,.,TRBJ2-7,TGTGCCAGCTCAGCACTAGCGGGCGAGCAGTACTTC,CASSALAGEQYF